These 14 T cell receptor beta chains originate from one sample sequenced in a study of blood T cell repertoires in COVID-19. Profiled with immunoSEQ multiplex PCR; TCRdb holds only in-frame clones, not every one. The sample lists around 230,000 clones; 86% were seen once. Sequenced: peripheral blood. These receptors originate from a man aged 30-40 years who had recovered from COVID-19.

This chain uses TRBV15 with TRBJ1-2; 9 positions match TRBD1. The junction had 9 bases not matched to a gene; V was cut back by 5 bases and J by 5 bases. Germline loops: CDR1 LNHNV, CDR2 YYDKDF (reference sequence). The CDR3 contains 15 residues. CDR3 sequence: CATSWTGTGQYGYTF. The CDR3 DNA sequence: TGTGCCACCAGCTGGACCGGGACAGGGCAATATGGCTACACCTTC.

This chain connects TRBV5-1 to TRBJ2-3, with 13 bases aligning to TRBD2. The CDR3 is 19 amino acids. With V trimmed by 4 bases and J by 0 bases, 11 bases remained unmatched. Germline V gene data show CDR1 as SGHRS and CDR2 as YFSETQ. CDR3: CASSPNAGTSGVSTDTQYF. CDR3 in DNA: TGCGCCAGCAGCCCGAATGCCGGGACTAGCGGGGTGAGCACAGATACGCAGTATTTT.

V is TRBV25-1 and J is TRBJ1-2; 7 bases line up with TRBD1. V shed 6 bases and J 5 bases; nucleotides not matched to a gene: 9. In germline, CDR1 is MGHDK, CDR2 SYGVNS. The CDR3 sequence is 14 residues long. CDR3 loop: CASRGQNRAYGYTF. The CDR3 region has the DNA TGTGCCAGCAGGGGACAGAACCGCGCTTATGGCTACACCTTC.

The DNA of the CDR3 is TGTGCCTGGGCTTGGGACTACTCAGGGGACGACGAGCAGTACTTC. It encodes CAWAWDYSGDDEQYF. The chain links TRBV30 to TRBJ2-7; weak D call: TRBD2 (7 bases). V lost 5 bases and J 5 bases, leaving 22 bases between the germline ends. This CDR3 is 15 amino acids long. Germline CDR1 GTSNPN, CDR2 SVGIG (reference sequence).

The rearrangement links TRBV2 to TRBJ1-5, with a tentative D call TRBD1 (6 bases). V was pared by 5 bases and J by 4 bases, with 9 bases between. The CDR3 loop spans 13 amino acids. CDR1 is SNHLY and CDR2 is FYNNEI in the germline V gene. The CDR3 DNA sequence: TGTGCCAGCAGTTTTACAGGGAATCAGCCCCAGCATTTT. The encoded protein is CASSFTGNQPQHF.

This clone came up once. V is TRBV29-1 and J is TRBJ1-5; D uncertain. The V gene's germline CDR1 is SQVTM and CDR2 ANQGSEA. The CDR3 covers 12 residues. V lost 4 bases and J lost 4, with 8 bases in between. The CDR3 region has the DNA TGCAGCGTTGGAGCGGGAAATCAGCCCCAGCATTTT. Its protein product is CSVGAGNQPQHF.

This rearrangement joins TRBV7-2 to TRBJ1-1; the D gene is possibly TRBD1 (5 bases). Trimming took off 3 bases at V and 1 base at J, with 9 bases between the two ends. Germline loops: CDR1 SGHTA, CDR2 FQGNSA. The CDR3 is made up of 14 amino acids. The CDR3 region is CASSFRRGNTEAFF. CDR3 bases: TGTGCCAGCAGCTTTAGGAGGGGGAACACTGAAGCTTTCTTT.

The chain combines TRBV27 with TRBJ1-5; D not resolved. The CDR3 loop spans 13 amino acids. Germline V gene lookup returns CDR1 MNHEY and CDR2 SMNVEV (reference sequence). The ends were cut back, 5 bases at V and 5 bases at J, with 10 bases in the middle. The CDR3 DNA is TGTGCCAGCAGTCCGCGGATGGATCAGCCCCAGCATTTT. This gives the protein CASSPRMDQPQHF.

The genes are TRBV28 and TRBJ2-5; tentatively, D is TRBD1 (6 bases). The CDR3 contains 14 residues. V lost 5 bases and J lost 5, with 15 bases in between. CDR1 and CDR2 (germline): MDHEN, SYDVKM. The CDR3 sequence is CASSPAGDWETQYF. For the CDR3, the DNA is TGTGCCAGCAGTCCCGCAGGGGATTGGGAGACCCAGTACTTC.

The V gene is TRBV29-1, the J gene TRBJ1-2, with 12 bases fitting TRBD1. The CDR3 extends over 13 amino acids. Germline CDR1 reads SQVTM; CDR2 reads ANQGSEA. Trimming at V came to 5 bases and at J to 7 bases, leaving 5 bases not matched to a gene. CDR3 amino acids: CSVQGQGAGGYTF. The CDR3 DNA reads TGCAGCGTTCAGGGACAGGGGGCCGGTGGCTACACCTTC.

The rearrangement joins TRBV9 to TRBJ2-5; D perhaps matches TRBD1 (5 bases). The CDR3 loop spans 16 amino acids. Germline CDR1 and CDR2: SGDLS and YYNGEE. The ends were cut back, 2 bases at V and 2 bases at J, with 16 bases in the middle. The CDR3 DNA follows: TGTGCCAGCAGCGTTCAGGGTTCGCTGCGTCAAGAGACCCAGTACTTC. This sequence encodes CASSVQGSLRQETQYF.

V usage is TRBV10-3 and J usage is TRBJ2-1; 11 nucleotides agree with TRBD2. The V gene end was trimmed by 10 bases and the J gene end by 7 bases; junction bases not matched to a gene: 15. CDR1 ENHRY and CDR2 SYGVKD come from the germline V gene. The CDR3 runs to 16 residues. CDR3 in DNA: TGTGCCACCCTAGACTATAGCGGGGGGGCCCGGAATGAGCAGTTCTTC. It codes for CATLDYSGGARNEQFF.

This chain joins TRBV12-3 or TRBV12-4 and TRBJ1-1; possible D gene TRBD1, 6 bases. The CDR3 length is 13 residues. V lost 6 bases and J lost 4, with 12 bases in between. In nucleotides, the CDR3 is TGTGCCAGCAGCCGAACAGGGACCACTGAAGCTTTCTTT. It yields the protein CASSRTGTTEAFF.

The CDR3 DNA sequence: TGTGCCAGCAGCGTAGTCCAGGTGCTCCACACTGAAGCTTTCTTT. Amino acids: CASSVVQVLHTEAFF. The chain couples TRBV9 to TRBJ1-1; D not certain. CDR1 is SGDLS and CDR2 is YYNGEE in the germline V gene. The CDR3 contains 15 residues. V lost 0 bases and J lost 3, with 12 bases in between.